The entry below gives a single T cell receptor beta chain sequence along with its context. The antigen remains undetermined. This CDR3 contains 14 residues. CDR1 DFQATT and CDR2 SNEGSKA come from the germline V gene (reference sequence). The ends lost 3 bases at V and 3 bases at J; junction bases unmatched: 5. TCRbeta library construction was performed incorporating unique molecular identifiers. MiXCR, applied by TCRdb to the PCR reads, yields one record per CDR3 protein. Among 610,000 or so distinct CDR3 sequences listed, 25% to 30% were seen once. This sample is part of a study of T-cell reconstitution after alpha-beta-depleted transplantation in children. General study findings and limits: TCRbeta diversity was high at day 60 in some patients (a result of surviving recipient T cells and thymic progenitors). Approximately two months post-transplant, alpha-beta T cells reportedly originated from several hundred expanded graft clones.

The receptor was derived from a boy younger than two with Wiskott-Aldrich syndrome, due to receive a stem cell transplant. This chain uses TRBV20-1 with TRBJ2-3, with 8 bases aligning to TRBD2. Sequenced here: PBMCs, sampled before TCRalphabeta/CD19-depleted stem cell transplant. CDR3 protein: CSASMSGRTDTQYF. The CDR3 DNA is TGCAGTGCTAGTATGAGCGGGAGAACAGATACGCAGTATTTT.